This TCR beta chain came from a study of shared clonotypes between healthy human individuals. This clone was seen a single time. The target antigen is unknown. Study-level points and caveats: Among donors, sharing of clonotypes was expected to be affected by sequencing depth.

The V segment lost 11 bases and the J segment 2 bases; nucleotides outside the gene matches: 9. The germline CDR1 and CDR2 sequences are SNHLY and FYNNEI. This CDR3 region has 14 residues. Generated by immunoSEQ multiplex PCR, the TCRdb table keeps only in-frame clones and is missing some. The table lists some 500,000 clones, around 79% of them singletons, with more than 10% in the top ten. This chain connects TRBV2 to TRBJ2-5; 9 bases are shared with TRBD2. The clonotype was recovered from a woman aged 40-49 years in good health. Some clones in this sample may be carry-over from other donors' samples. The sequenced material came from PBMCs. The CDR3 nucleotides are TGTGCCGGCTCGACTAGCGGAGGGCAAGAGACCCAGTACTTC. Its translation is CAGSTSGGQETQYF.